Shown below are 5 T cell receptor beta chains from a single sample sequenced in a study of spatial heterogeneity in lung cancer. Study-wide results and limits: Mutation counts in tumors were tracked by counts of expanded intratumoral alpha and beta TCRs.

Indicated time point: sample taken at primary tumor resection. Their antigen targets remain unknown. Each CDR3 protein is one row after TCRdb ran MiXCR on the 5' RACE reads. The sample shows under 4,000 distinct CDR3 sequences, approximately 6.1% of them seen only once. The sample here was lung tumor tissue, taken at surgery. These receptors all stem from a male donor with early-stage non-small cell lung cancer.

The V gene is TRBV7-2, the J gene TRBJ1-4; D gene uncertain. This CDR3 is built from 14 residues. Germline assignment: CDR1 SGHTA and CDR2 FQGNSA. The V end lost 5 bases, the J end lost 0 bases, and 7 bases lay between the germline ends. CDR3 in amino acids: CASSRSATNEKLFF. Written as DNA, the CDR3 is TGTGCCAGCAGCCGGAGTGCAACTAATGAAAAACTGTTTTTT.

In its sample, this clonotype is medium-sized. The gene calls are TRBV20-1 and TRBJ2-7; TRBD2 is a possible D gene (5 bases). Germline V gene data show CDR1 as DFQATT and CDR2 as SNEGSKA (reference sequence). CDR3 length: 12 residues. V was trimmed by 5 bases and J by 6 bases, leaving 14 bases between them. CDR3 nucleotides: TGCAGTGCTGGTGGGCTAGCCAGCGAGCAGTACTTC. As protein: CSAGGLASEQYF.

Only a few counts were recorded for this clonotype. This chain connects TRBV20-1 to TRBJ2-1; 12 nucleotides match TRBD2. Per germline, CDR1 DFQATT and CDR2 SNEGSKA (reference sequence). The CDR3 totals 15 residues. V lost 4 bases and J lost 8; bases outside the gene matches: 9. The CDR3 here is CSANRVTSGSDEQFF. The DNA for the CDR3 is TGCAGTGCTAATAGGGTGACTAGCGGGAGTGATGAGCAGTTCTTC.

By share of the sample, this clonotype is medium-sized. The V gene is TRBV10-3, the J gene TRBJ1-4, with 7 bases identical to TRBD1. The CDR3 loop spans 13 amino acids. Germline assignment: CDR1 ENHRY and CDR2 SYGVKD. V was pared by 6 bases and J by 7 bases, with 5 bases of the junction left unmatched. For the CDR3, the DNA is TGTGCCATCAGCCCCAGGGGGAGTGAAAAACTGTTTTTT. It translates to CAISPRGSEKLFF.

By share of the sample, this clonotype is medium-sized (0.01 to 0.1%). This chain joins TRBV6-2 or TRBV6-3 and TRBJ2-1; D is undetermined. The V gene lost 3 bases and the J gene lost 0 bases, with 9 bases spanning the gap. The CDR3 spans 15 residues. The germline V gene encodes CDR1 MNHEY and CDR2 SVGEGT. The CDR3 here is CASSYLASSYNEQFF. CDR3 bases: TGTGCCAGCAGTTATCTCGCCAGCTCCTACAATGAGCAGTTCTTC.